This T cell receptor beta chain was captured in a study of cytotoxic CD8 clonotypes in ibrutinib-treated CLL. T cells were sequenced at a targeted depth of 1 in 200,000 to 1 in 1 million. Method: immunoSEQ multiplex PCR; TCRdb's copy keeps in-frame clones and lacks some. The profile shows 30,000 to 40,000 clones, about half of them singletons. The table lists this clone with a few counts. Its antigen is unknown. Trimming removed 0 bases at V and 6 bases at J, with 9 bases between. Germline V gene data show CDR1 as SGHAT and CDR2 as FQNNGV. The CDR3 totals 13 residues. Study observations and caveats: Clonotypes that were public were uncommon, and they contracted or stayed stable on treatment. Clonality showed a rise at ibrutinib response that reversed toward baseline at progression. Higher circulating CD8+ T-cell counts strongly accompanied higher baseline clonality, above age-matched healthy donors.

This material consisted of PBMCs, taken before ibrutinib treatment. V gene TRBV11-2 combines with J gene TRBJ2-7, with D unclear. The clonotype comes from a human donor with chronic lymphocytic leukemia. The CDR3 spells CASSLDWGTEQYF. CDR3 sequence (DNA): TGTGCCAGCAGCTTAGATTGGGGAACCGAGCAGTACTTC.